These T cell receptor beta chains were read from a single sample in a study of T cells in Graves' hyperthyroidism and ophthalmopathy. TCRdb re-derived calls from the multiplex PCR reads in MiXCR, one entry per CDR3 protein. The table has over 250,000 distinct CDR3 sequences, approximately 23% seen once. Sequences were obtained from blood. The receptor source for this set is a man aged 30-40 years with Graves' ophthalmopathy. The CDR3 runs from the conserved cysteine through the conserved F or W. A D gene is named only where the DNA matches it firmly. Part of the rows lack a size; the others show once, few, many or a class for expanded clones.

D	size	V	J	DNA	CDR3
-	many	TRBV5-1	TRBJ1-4	TGCGCCAGCAGGCCACAGGGCACGGCTAATGAAAAACTGTTTTTT	CASRPQGTANEKLFF
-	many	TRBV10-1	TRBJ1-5	TGCGCCACCGAACAGACAGGAGGATATCAGCCCCAGCATTTT	CATEQTGGYQPQHF
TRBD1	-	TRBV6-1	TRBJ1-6	TGTGCCAGCAGTGAAGCGCTCGCAGGGGGATCACCCCTCCACTTT	CASSEALAGGSPLHF
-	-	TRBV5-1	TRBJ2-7	TGCGCCAGCAGCACCCACTTCCCACCCTACGAGCAGTACTTC	CASSTHFPPYEQYF
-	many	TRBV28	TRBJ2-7	TGTGCCAGCATCTCGCACCGGGCCCCTGGGATTGAGCAGTACTTC	CASISHRAPGIEQYF
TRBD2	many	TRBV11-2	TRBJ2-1	TGTGCCAGCAGCCTTGGGACTAGCGGGAGGAGTGAGCAGTTCTTC	CASSLGTSGRSEQFF
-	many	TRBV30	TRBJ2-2	TGTGCCTGTCTTCCAGGGGCTAGCCGTTGGAACACCGGGGAGCTGTTTTTT	CACLPGASRWNTGELFF
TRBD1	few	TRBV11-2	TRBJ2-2	TGTGCCAGCAGCCCACAGGGGGCGGGGGAGCTGTTTTTT	CASSPQGAGELFF
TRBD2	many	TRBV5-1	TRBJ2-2	TGCGCCAGCAGCTTGGTAGCGGGAGTGGCCACCGGGGAGCTGTTTTTT	CASSLVAGVATGELFF
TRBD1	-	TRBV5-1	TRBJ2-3	TGCGCCAGCCAAGACAGGGGTACAGATACGCAGTATTTT	CASQDRGTDTQYF
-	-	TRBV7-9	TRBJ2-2	TGTGCCAGCAGAAGCTGGATGAACACCGGGGAGCTGTTTTTT	CASRSWMNTGELFF
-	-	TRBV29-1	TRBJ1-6	TGCAGCGTTGCGGTCAGGACTAATTCACCCCTCCACTTT	CSVAVRTNSPLHF
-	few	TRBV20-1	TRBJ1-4	TGCAGTGCTACCCGGGACGGCAATGAAAAACTGTTTTTT	CSATRDGNEKLFF
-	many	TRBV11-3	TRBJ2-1	TGTGCCAGCAGCTATTTTGAGGGCGACAATGAGCAGTTCTTC	CASSYFEGDNEQFF
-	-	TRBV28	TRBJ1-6	TGTGCCAGCAGTCCCGCGGTAGTTGGGTCACCCCTCCACTTT	CASSPAVVGSPLHF
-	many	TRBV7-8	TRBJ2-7	TGTGCCAGCAGCTTAGGGCAGCCCTACGAGCAGTACTTC	CASSLGQPYEQYF
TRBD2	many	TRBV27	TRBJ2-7	TGTGCCAGCAGCCGTGGTCGTGTGACTAGCGGGAGGGAGGGGCACGAGCAGTACTTC	CASSRGRVTSGREGHEQYF
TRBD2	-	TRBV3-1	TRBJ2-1	TGTGCCAGCAGCTTAGCGGTGGGGACTAGCTACAATGAGCAGTTCTTC	CASSLAVGTSYNEQFF
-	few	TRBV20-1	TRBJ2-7	TGCAGTGCTAGGGTACCGGGACAACCCTACGAGCAGTACTTC	CSARVPGQPYEQYF
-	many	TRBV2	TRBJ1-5	TGTGCCAGCAGTGCGGCCGTATATAGCAATCAGCCCCAGCATTTT	CASSAAVYSNQPQHF
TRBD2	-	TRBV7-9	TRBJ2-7	TGTGCCGGCAGCTTCACTAGCGGCCCCTACGAGCAGTACTTC	CAGSFTSGPYEQYF
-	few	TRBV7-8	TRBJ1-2	TGTGCCAGCAGCTTAGAGGGGAGGACTTCCCGAGGTGGCTACACCTTC	CASSLEGRTSRGGYTF
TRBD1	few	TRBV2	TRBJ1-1	TGTGCCAGCTTGGGACAGAGGATTGCTGAAGCTTTCTTT	CASLGQRIAEAFF
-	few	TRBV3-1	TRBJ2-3	TGTGCCAGCAGCCCTGAATCCGATACGCAGTATTTT	CASSPESDTQYF
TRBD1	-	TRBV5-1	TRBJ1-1	TGCGCCAGCAGCCCGGATGGACAGGGGAACACTGAAGCTTTCTTT	CASSPDGQGNTEAFF
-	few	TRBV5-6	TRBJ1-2	TGTGCCAGCAGCTTCAGCCAGGTTCTCTATGGCTACACCTTC	CASSFSQVLYGYTF
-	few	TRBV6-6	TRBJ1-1	TGTGCCAGCAGTTACATGGGGGGAGGGAACACTGAAGCTTTCTTT	CASSYMGGGNTEAFF
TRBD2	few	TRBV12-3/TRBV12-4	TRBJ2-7	TGTGCCAGCAGTTACAAGAGGACTAGCGGCTACGAGCAGTACTTC	CASSYKRTSGYEQYF
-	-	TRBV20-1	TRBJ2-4	TGCAGTGCCTACGCCCCTATCCTAGCCAAAAACATTCAGTACTTC	CSAYAPILAKNIQYF
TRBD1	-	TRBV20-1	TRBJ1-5	TGCAGTGCTAGGGCCGGACAGGGGGCGAATCAGCCCCAGCATTTT	CSARAGQGANQPQHF
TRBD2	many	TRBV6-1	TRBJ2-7	TGTGCCAGCAGCCGAAGACCCGGACTAGCGGGAGCTCAAGAGCAGTACTTC	CASSRRPGLAGAQEQYF
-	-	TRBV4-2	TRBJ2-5	TGTGCCAGCAGCCAATCCCCGGCACATCAAGAGACCCAGTACTTC	CASSQSPAHQETQYF
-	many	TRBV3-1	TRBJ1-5	TGTGCCAGCAGCCAAGACGAGGGGAGCAATCAGCCCCAGCATTTT	CASSQDEGSNQPQHF
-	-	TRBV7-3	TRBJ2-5	TGTGCCAGCAGCGCCGTAGTGGGTCAACAAGAGACCCAGTACTTC	CASSAVVGQQETQYF
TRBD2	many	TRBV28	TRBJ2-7	TGTGCCAGCAGAGCCTTATGGGGGGGGAGCTACGAGCAGTACTTC	CASRALWGGSYEQYF
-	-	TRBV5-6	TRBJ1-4	TGTGCCAGCAGCTTACGGGGGTTCGGGGAAAAACTGTTTTTT	CASSLRGFGEKLFF
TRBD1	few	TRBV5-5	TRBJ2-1	TGTGCCAGCAGTTCCGGGACAGGGGTCATCAATGAGCAGTTCTTC	CASSSGTGVINEQFF
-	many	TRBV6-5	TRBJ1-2	TGTGCCAGCAGTTACCAGCGATCTAATGGCTACACCTTC	CASSYQRSNGYTF
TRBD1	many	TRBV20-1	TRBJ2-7	TGCAGTGCCCCCGGGACAGGGACTAACTACGAGCAGTACTTC	CSAPGTGTNYEQYF
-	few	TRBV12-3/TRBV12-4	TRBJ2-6	TGTGCCAGCCTCCCGGGCGGGGCCAACGTCCTGACTTTC	CASLPGGANVLTF
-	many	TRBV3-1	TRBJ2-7	TGTGCCAGCAACCAAGGGGGGGTCGAGCAGTACTTC	CASNQGGVEQYF
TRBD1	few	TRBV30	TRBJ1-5	TGTGCCTGGAGGGGGGGGACAGGAAGCAATCAGCCCCAGCATTTT	CAWRGGTGSNQPQHF
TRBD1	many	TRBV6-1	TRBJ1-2	TGTGCCAGCATTAGAGGCAGGACAGGTTATGGCTACACCTTC	CASIRGRTGYGYTF
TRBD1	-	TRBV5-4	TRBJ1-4	TGTGCCAGCAGCTTGTTCACAGGGGGGAATGAAAAACTGTTTTTT	CASSLFTGGNEKLFF
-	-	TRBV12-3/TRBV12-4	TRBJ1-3	TGTGCCAGCAGTTTAGCTACAGGGCCCTCAGGCGGAAACACCATATATTTT	CASSLATGPSGGNTIYF
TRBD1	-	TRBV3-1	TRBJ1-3	TGTGCCAGCAGCCTTACGGGGACAGCCTCTGGAAACACCATATATTTT	CASSLTGTASGNTIYF
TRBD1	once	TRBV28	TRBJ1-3	TGTGCCAGCAGTCATCTCAGGGGGTATCTCTCTGGAAACACCATATATTTT	CASSHLRGYLSGNTIYF